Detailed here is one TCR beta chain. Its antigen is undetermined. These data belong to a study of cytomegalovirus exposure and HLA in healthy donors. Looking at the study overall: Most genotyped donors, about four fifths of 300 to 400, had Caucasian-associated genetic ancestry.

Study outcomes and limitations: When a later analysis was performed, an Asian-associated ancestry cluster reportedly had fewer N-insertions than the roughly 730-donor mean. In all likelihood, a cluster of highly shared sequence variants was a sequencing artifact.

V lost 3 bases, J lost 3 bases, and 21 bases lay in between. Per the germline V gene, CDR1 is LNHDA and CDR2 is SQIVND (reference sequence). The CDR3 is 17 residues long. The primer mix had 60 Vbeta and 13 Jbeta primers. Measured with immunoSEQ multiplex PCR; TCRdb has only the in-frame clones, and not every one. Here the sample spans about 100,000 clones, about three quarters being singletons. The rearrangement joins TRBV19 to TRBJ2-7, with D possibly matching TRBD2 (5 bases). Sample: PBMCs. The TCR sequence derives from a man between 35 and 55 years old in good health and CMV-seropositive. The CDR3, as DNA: TGTGCCAGTAGTATGGGCTCGGACTCCATCCCAATCTACGAGCAGTACTTC. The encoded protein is CASSMGSDSIPIYEQYF.